Listed below are T cell receptor beta chains from one sample, sequenced in a study of T cell responses to AZD1222 COVID-19 vaccine. Sequenced by immunoSEQ multiplex PCR; TCRdb stores in-frame clones only, minus some. The sample includes around 120,000 clones, 88% seen only once; the top ten take roughly 4%. The sample here was peripheral blood, taken 28 days after the second AZD1222 dose. The source of these receptors is an adult who received the AZD1222 COVID-19 vaccine. Each CDR3 is given with its conserved first and last residue. The order of the fields is CDR3 protein, CDR3 DNA, J gene, clone size, D gene, V gene. D genes are given only for firm matches. Rows may omit the clone size; those that give it use once, few, many or a size class.

CASSSPGDEANEQFF | TGCGCCAGCAGCTCCCCCGGAGATGAGGCAAATGAGCAGTTCTTC | TRBJ2-1 | - | - | TRBV5-1
CASSLDDPNTEAFF | TGTGCCAGCAGCTTAGATGACCCGAACACTGAAGCTTTCTTT | TRBJ1-1 | - | - | TRBV11-3
CASSSGARQNTEAFF | TGTGCCAGCAGCTCGGGGGCCAGACAGAACACTGAAGCTTTCTTT | TRBJ1-1 | - | - | TRBV7-6
CATSDFSVPLITNINSPLHF | TGTGCCACCAGTGATTTTTCGGTCCCGTTGATTACAAATATCAATTCACCCCTCCACTTT | TRBJ1-6 | - | - | TRBV24-1
CASSLDGQADGYTF | TGTGCCAGCAGCTTGGATGGGCAGGCGGATGGCTACACCTTC | TRBJ1-2 | - | - | TRBV5-4
CASSSGLAGGEQYF | TGTGCCAGCAGCTCGGGACTAGCGGGGGGAGAGCAGTACTTC | TRBJ2-7 | - | TRBD2 | TRBV11-2
CASSEYRNNQPQHF | TGTGCCAGCAGTGAATATAGGAACAATCAGCCCCAGCATTTT | TRBJ1-5 | once | - | TRBV25-1
CASSASPRLTTDTQYF | TGTGCCAGCAGCGCCTCCCCCCGACTCACCACAGATACGCAGTATTTT | TRBJ2-3 | - | - | TRBV9
CASSLVLDRGYEQYF | TGTGCCAGCAGCTTGGTCTTGGACAGGGGGTACGAGCAGTACTTC | TRBJ2-7 | - | TRBD1 | TRBV5-5
CASSILGSGNTIYF | TGTGCCAGTAGTATCTTAGGGTCTGGAAACACCATATATTTT | TRBJ1-3 | once | - | TRBV19
CSVVSGLTNTGELFF | TGCAGCGTTGTGTCAGGTCTAACGAACACCGGGGAGCTGTTTTTT | TRBJ2-2 | - | - | TRBV29-1
CASSLTGSGGYTF | TGTGCCAGCAGTCTCACAGGGTCTGGAGGCTACACCTTC | TRBJ1-2 | - | - | TRBV3-1/TRBV3-2
CASSRYVVSAEDNSPLHF | TGCGCCAGCAGCCGATATGTAGTATCAGCGGAGGATAATTCACCCCTCCACTTT | TRBJ1-6 | - | - | TRBV4-3
CASRDREAGGRGNQPQHF | TGTGCCAGCAGGGACCGCGAAGCAGGGGGCAGGGGCAATCAGCCCCAGCATTTT | TRBJ1-5 | once | TRBD1 | TRBV6-4
CASSIGQYYEQYF | TGTGCCAGTAGTATCGGACAATACTACGAGCAGTACTTC | TRBJ2-7 | - | - | TRBV19
CASSQDRGSETQYF | TGTGCCAGCAGCCAAGACCGGGGATCTGAGACCCAGTACTTC | TRBJ2-5 | - | - | TRBV3-1/TRBV3-2
CAWEKDRSSYNEQFF | TGTGCCTGGGAAAAAGACAGGAGCTCCTACAATGAGCAGTTCTTC | TRBJ2-1 | - | - | TRBV30
CAWSGGSGQGNQPQHF | TGTGCCTGGAGTGGGGGTAGTGGACAGGGGAATCAGCCCCAGCATTTT | TRBJ1-5 | - | TRBD1 | TRBV30
CSVEDSAFYGYTF | TGCAGCGTTGAAGATTCGGCGTTCTATGGCTACACCTTC | TRBJ1-2 | - | - | TRBV29-1
CATGGAGGSHGELFF | TGTGCCACCGGTGGAGCGGGGGGGTCACACGGGGAGCTGTTTTTT | TRBJ2-2 | once | TRBD2 | TRBV24-1
CASSYSQNQETQYF | TGTGCCAGCAGTTACTCCCAAAACCAAGAGACCCAGTACTTC | TRBJ2-5 | - | - | TRBV6-5
CASSPRQGMELFF | TGTGCCAGCTCACCCCGACAGGGTATGGAGCTGTTTTTT | TRBJ2-2 | few | TRBD1 | TRBV18
CASSQEGLAGGTYNEQFF | TGTGCCAGCAGCCAAGAAGGGCTAGCGGGGGGTACCTACAATGAGCAGTTCTTC | TRBJ2-1 | - | TRBD2 | TRBV4-2
CASSPLGRYPTYEQYF | TGTGCCAGCTCACCACTCGGCAGGTACCCTACCTACGAGCAGTACTTC | TRBJ2-7 | - | - | TRBV18
CASSPFFIGSYNSPLHF | TGTGCCAGCAGCCCATTTTTTATAGGCTCCTATAATTCACCCCTCCACTTT | TRBJ1-6 | - | - | TRBV7-8
CASSSGTGILTEAFF | TGTGCCAGCAGTTCCGGGACAGGGATACTTACTGAAGCTTTCTTT | TRBJ1-1 | - | TRBD1 | TRBV27
CASSVDQNGFWEQYF | TGTGCCAGCAGCGTAGACCAAAACGGCTTTTGGGAGCAGTACTTC | TRBJ2-7 | - | - | TRBV9
CASSLDNRGSYTF | TGTGCCAGCAGCTTAGACAACAGGGGGAGCTACACCTTC | TRBJ1-2 | - | TRBD1 | TRBV7-9
CASSHSGVLNYEQYF | TGTGCCAGCAGCCATTCGGGGGTTTTAAACTACGAGCAGTACTTC | TRBJ2-7 | - | - | TRBV3-1/TRBV3-2
CASSIGALGNTEAFF | TGTGCCAGTAGTATTGGGGCTCTGGGGAACACTGAAGCTTTCTTT | TRBJ1-1 | - | - | TRBV19
CASSLDTGVSGNTIYF | TGTGCCAGCAGCTTAGATACAGGTGTCTCTGGAAACACCATATATTTT | TRBJ1-3 | - | - | TRBV7-8
CASSLTGSRGEKLFF | TGTGCCAGCAGCTTAACCGGGTCCAGGGGGGAAAAACTGTTTTTT | TRBJ1-4 | - | TRBD1 | TRBV7-3
CASSISPGTNTEAFF | TGTGCCAGTAGTATATCTCCAGGGACGAACACTGAAGCTTTCTTT | TRBJ1-1 | - | - | TRBV19
CASTPMRGSSYNSPLHF | TGTGCCAGCACCCCAATGCGGGGAAGCTCCTATAATTCACCCCTCCACTTT | TRBJ1-6 | - | - | TRBV28
CASSQEGGVGELFF | TGCGCCAGCAGCCAAGAAGGTGGGGTAGGGGAGCTGTTTTTT | TRBJ2-2 | - | - | TRBV4-3
CASSPGDYGYTF | TGTGCCAGCAGCCCTGGGGATTATGGCTACACCTTC | TRBJ1-2 | - | - | TRBV5-6
CASSHRRDQPQHF | TGTGCCAGCAGCCATCGAAGAGATCAGCCCCAGCATTTT | TRBJ1-5 | - | - | TRBV12-3/TRBV12-4